The 27 T cell receptor beta chains given below trace back to one sample, sequenced in a study of blood T cell repertoires in COVID-19. The table came from immunoSEQ multiplex PCR; TCRdb's copy has only in-frame clones and leaves some out. This sample has some 260,000 clones, with around 80% found just once. Sample: PBMCs or T cells enriched from blood (not recorded which). Receptors were obtained from a man aged 25-40 years with acute COVID-19.

V usage is TRBV6-5 and J usage is TRBJ1-3; a possible D gene is TRBD1 (6 bases). In germline, CDR1 is MNHEY, CDR2 SVGAGI. The ends were cut back, 0 bases at V and 2 bases at J, with 8 bases in the middle. CDR3 size: 15 residues. CDR3 sequence (DNA): TGTGCCAGCAGTTACTCACCAGGGGCTGGAAACACCATATATTTT. Translation: CASSYSPGAGNTIYF.

V is TRBV3-1 (or the pseudogene TRBV3-2) and J is TRBJ2-1; D is undetermined. The length of the CDR3 is 13 residues. Trimming shortened V by 0 bases and J by 5 bases, and 5 bases separated the two germline ends. From germline, CDR1 is LGHDT and CDR2 YNNKEL (reference sequence). The CDR3 here is CASSQDANNEQFF. The CDR3 nucleotides read TGTGCCAGCAGCCAAGATGCTAACAATGAGCAGTTCTTC.

This chain joins TRBV9 and TRBJ1-3; a weak D match, TRBD1 (5 bases). V lost 6 bases and J lost 4, with 14 bases in between. The germline V gene encodes CDR1 SGDLS and CDR2 YYNGEE. This CDR3 spans 14 amino acids. CDR3 protein: CASTRGGAGNTIYF. In nucleotides, the CDR3 is TGTGCCAGCACTCGGGGGGGTGCAGGAAACACCATATATTTT.

This chain links TRBV4-1 with TRBJ1-2; 9 bases are a match to TRBD1. Germline lookup yields CDR1 MGHRA and CDR2 YSYEKL. V lost 6 bases to trimming and J lost 4 bases; unmatched junction nucleotides: 9. The CDR3 length is 15 residues. CDR3 DNA sequence: TGCGCCAGCAGGTCGACCGGGACAGGGCTCTATGGCTACACCTTC. Encoded protein: CASRSTGTGLYGYTF.

The CDR3 DNA follows: TGTGCCAGCAGCTTAGTAAGGGGTGGGACTGAAGCTTTCTTT. This encodes CASSLVRGGTEAFF. The V and J genes are TRBV11-1 and TRBJ1-1; TRBD1 is a possible D gene (5 bases). CDR3 length equals 14 residues. V was clipped by 1 base and J by 5 bases, with 11 bases between them. Per germline, CDR1 SGHAT and CDR2 FQDESV (reference sequence).

The chain has TRBV6-4 and TRBJ2-1, with D perhaps matching TRBD2 (5 bases). V dropped 4 bases and J dropped 3 bases, with 10 bases sitting between them. Germline CDR1 and CDR2: MRHNA and SNTAGT. The CDR3 length is 14 residues. The DNA of the CDR3 is TGTGCCAGCAGTGGTGGGAGCGACTACAATGAGCAGTTCTTC. The encoded protein is CASSGGSDYNEQFF.

The CDR3 nucleotides are TGTGCCATCAGTGAGCCCCCAGGGACAGGGAGGGATACGCAGTATTTT. Its translation: CAISEPPGTGRDTQYF. The J gene is TRBJ2-3, the V gene TRBV10-3; 9 bases map to TRBD1. Per the germline V gene, CDR1 is ENHRY and CDR2 is SYGVKD. The CDR3 has 16 residues. After removal of 2 bases from V and 6 bases from J, the junction contained 9 bases not matched to a gene.

The V and J genes are TRBV6-6 and TRBJ1-6; TRBD1 might be the D (5 bases). Trimming stripped 6 bases from V and 9 bases from J, with 18 bases between. This CDR3 contains 15 residues. Germline CDR1 is MNHNY and CDR2 is SVGAGI (reference sequence). DNA of the CDR3: TGTGCCAGCAGGGGGGAGGAGCGGGGAGGTTCACCCCTCCACTTT. This encodes CASRGEERGGSPLHF.

This clone was seen once. The chain links TRBV14 to TRBJ2-7, with 9 bases that match TRBD1. The CDR3 has 18 amino acids. J gave up 3 bases and V 0 bases, and 12 bases lay outside the gene matches. CDR1 is SGHDN and CDR2 is FVKESK in the germline V gene. The CDR3 coding sequence is TGTGCCAGCAGCCAAGATTACAATGTAGGGACAGGGATCTACGAGCAGTACGTC. It yields the protein CASSQDYNVGTGIYEQYV.

The genes are TRBV6-1 and TRBJ1-1; no firm D call. Germline values: CDR1 MNHNS, CDR2 SASEGT. Between the trimmed V and J ends, which lost 3 bases and 7 bases, there was a span of 12 bases. The CDR3 totals 13 residues. In DNA form, the CDR3 reads TGTGCCAGCAGTGACAGGCCAGTGGGTGAAGCTTTCTTT. It codes for CASSDRPVGEAFF.

The J gene is TRBJ2-5, the V gene TRBV6-5, with 7 bases matching TRBD2. Trimming removed 4 bases from V and 2 bases from J; junction bases left unmatched: 7. This CDR3 is 15 amino acids long. Germline CDR1 reads MNHEY; CDR2 reads SVGAGI. The DNA of the CDR3 is TGTGCCAGCAGTTCCTATACTAGCGAGCAAGAGACCCAGTACTTC. Translating gives CASSSYTSEQETQYF.

The chain couples TRBV25-1 to TRBJ1-1, with D perhaps TRBD1 (6 bases). This CDR3 has 13 residues. V was clipped by 7 bases and J by 0 bases, with 9 bases between them. Germline V gene lookup returns CDR1 MGHDK and CDR2 SYGVNS. This CDR3 is CASTRGMNTEAFF. The CDR3 nucleotides read TGTGCCAGCACCAGGGGCATGAACACTGAAGCTTTCTTT.

CDR3 DNA sequence: TGTGCCAGCAGCTTTCGATCAGGGCCGAACACTGAAGCTTTCTTT. This gives the protein CASSFRSGPNTEAFF. The J gene is TRBJ1-1, the V gene TRBV7-9, with D perhaps matching TRBD1 (5 bases). There are 15 residues in the CDR3. Germline CDR1 and CDR2: SEHNR and FQNEAQ (reference sequence). Trimming stripped 3 bases from V and 1 base from J, with 12 bases between.

The chain joins TRBV7-6 to TRBJ2-3, with 10 bases fitting TRBD2. CDR3 length: 16 residues. Germline loops: CDR1 SGHVS, CDR2 FNYEAQ. With V trimmed by 5 bases and J by 5 bases, 10 bases remained unmatched. CDR3 amino acids: CASSPRASGSGDTQYF. The CDR3 DNA reads as TGTGCCAGCAGCCCCCGGGCTAGCGGGAGTGGAGATACGCAGTATTTT.

The chain is built from TRBV28 and TRBJ1-2, with D perhaps matching TRBD1 (5 bases). Between the trimmed V and J ends, which lost 8 bases and 8 bases, there was a span of 15 bases. The germline V gene has CDR1 MDHEN and CDR2 SYDVKM. CDR3 length equals 12 residues. In DNA form, the CDR3 reads TGTGCCAGCGAAAAGGGGCTGGGAGGCTACACCTTC. It translates to CASEKGLGGYTF.

The V call is TRBV19, the J call TRBJ2-5; TRBD1 aligns across 7 bases. The CDR3 consists of 15 residues. Germline CDR1 LNHDA, CDR2 SQIVND (reference sequence). After removal of 3 bases from V and 2 bases from J, the junction contained 6 bases not matched to a gene. In nucleotides, the CDR3 is TGTGCCAGTAGTATTCAGACAGGGCGGCAAGAGACCCAGTACTTC. Amino acids: CASSIQTGRQETQYF.

J is TRBJ1-5 and V is TRBV7-9; D possibly corresponds to TRBD1 (5 bases). CDR3 length: 15 amino acids. The V gene's germline CDR1 is SEHNR and CDR2 FQNEAQ (reference sequence). Trimming took 0 bases from V and 7 from J, leaving 13 bases between them. The CDR3 region has the DNA TGTGCCAGCAGCTTAGCGTCTTCAGGGCGGCAGCCCCAGCATTTT. This codes for CASSLASSGRQPQHF.

This rearrangement joins TRBV14 to TRBJ1-2; D remains ambiguous. The CDR3 is 14 amino acids. Germline CDR1 and CDR2: SGHDN and FVKESK. The V end was cut by 0 bases, the J end by 8 bases, with 13 bases between. The CDR3 DNA sequence: TGTGCCAGCAGCCAAGATCGTTTCGTAAGCGGCTACACCTTC. This encodes CASSQDRFVSGYTF.

The J gene is TRBJ2-2, the V gene TRBV9; 8 nucleotides match TRBD1. Looked up from germline, CDR1 is SGDLS and CDR2 is YYNGEE. The CDR3 covers 15 residues. Trimming took 4 bases from V and 10 from J; bases not matched to a gene: 12. The chain's CDR3 is CASSPKDRAFEELFF. Written as DNA, the CDR3 is TGTGCCAGCAGCCCCAAGGACAGGGCCTTCGAGGAGCTGTTTTTT. Supplemented by reference TRBV9 and TRBJ2-2, the full variable domain reads DSGVTQTPKHLITATGQRVTLRCSPRSGDLSVYWYQQSLDQGLQFLIQYYNGEERAKGNILERFSAQQFPDLHSELNLSSLELGDSALYFCASSPKDRAFEELFFGEGSRLTVL.

The J gene is TRBJ1-1, the V gene TRBV9; tentative D call: TRBD1 (5 bases). CDR1 SGDLS and CDR2 YYNGEE come from the germline V gene. Trimming cost V 0 bases and J 4 bases, with 13 bases left between them. CDR3 length: 15 residues. The CDR3 region is CASSVVLGTVTEAFF. The CDR3 DNA is TGTGCCAGCAGCGTAGTTCTGGGGACTGTCACTGAAGCTTTCTTT.

The chain employs TRBV15 and TRBJ1-6; D call uncertain. Germline CDR1 and CDR2: LNHNV and YYDKDF (reference sequence). Trimming left V 0 bases short and J 7 bases short, with 19 bases between. CDR3 length: 18 amino acids. CDR3 DNA sequence: TGTGCCACCAGCAGAGATCCAGAAGCATGGCGAGGGAATTCACCCCTCCACTTT. Translation: CATSRDPEAWRGNSPLHF. The whole variable domain, filled in from reference TRBV15 and TRBJ1-6, reads DAMVIQNPRYQVTQFGKPVTLSCSQTLNHNVMYWYQQKSSQAPKLLFHYYDKDFNNEADTPDNFQSRRPNTSFCFLDIRSPGLGDTAMYLCATSRDPEAWRGNSPLHFGNGTRLTVT.

The chain joins TRBV5-5 to TRBJ1-6; D possibly corresponds to TRBD1 (6 bases). This CDR3 has 19 amino acids. Germline V gene lookup returns CDR1 SGHKS and CDR2 YYEKEE (reference sequence). Trimming removed 1 base at V and 0 bases at J, with 17 bases between. The CDR3 sequence: CASSLPLGQTSSYNSPLHF. In DNA form, the CDR3 reads TGTGCCAGCAGCTTGCCCCTAGGACAGACAAGCTCCTATAATTCACCCCTCCACTTT.

The CDR3 loop is CASRTTNYGYTF. CDR3 coding DNA: TGTGCCAGCAGAACAACTAACTATGGCTACACCTTC. The J gene is TRBJ1-2, the V gene TRBV27; D is unresolved. Germline values: CDR1 MNHEY, CDR2 SMNVEV (reference sequence). V was pared by 6 bases and J by 0 bases, with 5 bases between. The CDR3 loop spans 12 amino acids.

This clone was observed once. The rearrangement uses TRBV19 and TRBJ2-2, with TRBD2 identical over 14 bases. J gave up 6 bases and V 2 bases, and 11 bases lay outside the gene matches. The CDR3 has 19 residues. CDR1 LNHDA and CDR2 SQIVND come from the germline V gene (reference sequence). The CDR3 loop reads CASSIFDGTSGGSPGELFF. CDR3 nucleotide sequence: TGTGCCAGTAGTATATTCGATGGGACTAGCGGGGGATCACCCGGGGAGCTGTTTTTT.

The chain joins TRBV7-9 to TRBJ1-2; tentative D call: TRBD1 (6 bases). The V gene's germline CDR1 is SEHNR and CDR2 FQNEAQ (reference sequence). There are 12 residues in the CDR3. With 6 bases removed from V and 5 bases from J, the gap between germline ends came to 10 bases. DNA of the CDR3: TGTGCCAGCAGACAAGGACAGTATGGCTACACCTTC. It is translated as CASRQGQYGYTF.

The V call is TRBV6-1, the J call TRBJ1-1; possibly TRBD1 for D (6 bases). The germline V gene encodes CDR1 MNHNS and CDR2 SASEGT. CDR3 length: 16 residues. Between the trimmed V and J ends, which lost 0 bases and 0 bases, there was a span of 11 bases. CDR3 in amino acids: CASSEAGQHLNTEAFF. The CDR3 DNA follows: TGTGCCAGCAGTGAAGCTGGACAGCACCTGAACACTGAAGCTTTCTTT.

V usage is TRBV10-3 and J usage is TRBJ1-1, with 9 nucleotides matching TRBD1. The CDR3 covers 18 residues. Trimming at V came to 2 bases and at J to 4 bases, leaving 14 bases not matched to a gene. Germline V gene lookup returns CDR1 ENHRY and CDR2 SYGVKD. The CDR3 loop reads CAISEDQTGGASSTEAFF. The CDR3 DNA reads TGTGCCATCAGTGAGGATCAGACAGGGGGTGCGAGTAGCACTGAAGCTTTCTTT.